This T cell receptor beta chain derives from a study of beta chain features in type 1 diabetes. Investigators reverse transcribed all isolated RNA, so they sequenced expressed TCRB transcripts. Only in-frame clones appear in the TCRdb table, and some are missing; sequencing was by immunoSEQ multiplex PCR. The repertoire consists of 300,000 to 400,000 clones, with roughly 8% occurring once and the leading ten covering approximately 0.47%. This clone showed up just a few times. Given a much more abundant clone one base away, this may be a read error. CDR1 SGHTA and CDR2 FQGTGA come from the germline V gene. Deletions cut 2 bases from V and 0 bases from J, with 4 bases between. The CDR3 contains 13 residues.

The sequenced sample consisted of central memory CD4+ T cells from blood. The TCR sequence derives from a woman aged 18-30 years in good health. The chain uses TRBV7-3 and TRBJ2-5; D call uncertain. CDR3 DNA sequence: TGTGCCAGCAGCTTATCGAACCAAGAGACCCAGTACTTC. It codes for CASSLSNQETQYF.